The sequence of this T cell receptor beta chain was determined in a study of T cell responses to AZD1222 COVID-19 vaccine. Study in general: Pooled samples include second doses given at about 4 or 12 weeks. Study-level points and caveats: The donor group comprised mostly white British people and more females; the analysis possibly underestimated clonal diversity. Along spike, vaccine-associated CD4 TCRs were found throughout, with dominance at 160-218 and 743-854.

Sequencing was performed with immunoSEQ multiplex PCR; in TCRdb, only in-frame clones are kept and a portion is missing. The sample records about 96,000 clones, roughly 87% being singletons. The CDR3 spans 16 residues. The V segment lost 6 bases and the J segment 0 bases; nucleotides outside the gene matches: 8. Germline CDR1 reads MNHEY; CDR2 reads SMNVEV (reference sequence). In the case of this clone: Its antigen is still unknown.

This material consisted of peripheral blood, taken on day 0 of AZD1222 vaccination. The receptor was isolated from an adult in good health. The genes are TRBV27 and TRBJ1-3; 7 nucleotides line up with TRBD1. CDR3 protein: CASSPGGGPSGNTIYF. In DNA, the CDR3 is TGTGCCAGCAGCCCCGGAGGGGGCCCCTCTGGAAACACCATATATTTT.